Sequencing of this T cell receptor (beta chain) was carried out in a study of blood T cells in healthy people across ages. Overall study: About one barcoded beta molecule per two T cells was the capture yield of template switching.

Sample-barcoded 5' priming and a J-beta primer mix drove a second PCR of roughly 6 to 12 cycles. TCRdb re-called the 5' RACE reads with MiXCR, one entry per CDR3 protein. There are 1.5 million to 1.8 million distinct CDR3 sequences in the sample; approximately 43% occur only once, and about 4% lies in the top ten. This clonotype was picked up a small number of times. Antigen specificity is unknown. For every donor, a draw yielded ten milliliters of peripheral blood. The germline V gene encodes CDR1 LGHNA and CDR2 YSLEER. Losses at the gene ends were 0 bases for V and 5 bases for J; bases not matched to a gene: 9. CDR3 length: 17 amino acids. Study-level points and caveats: TCR beta diversity was tightly associated with the proportion of naive T cells. Possibly confounding the expanded clonotype changes was the fact that donor CMV status was unknown.

The clonotype was recovered from a woman aged 18-29 years in good health. Material for sequencing was blood. This chain joins TRBV4-3 and TRBJ2-1; 8 bases are shared with TRBD2. CDR3 in DNA: TGCGCCAGCAGCCAAGAAATTAGCGGGGCCACCGACAATGAGCAGTTCTTC. This translates into CASSQEISGATDNEQFF.